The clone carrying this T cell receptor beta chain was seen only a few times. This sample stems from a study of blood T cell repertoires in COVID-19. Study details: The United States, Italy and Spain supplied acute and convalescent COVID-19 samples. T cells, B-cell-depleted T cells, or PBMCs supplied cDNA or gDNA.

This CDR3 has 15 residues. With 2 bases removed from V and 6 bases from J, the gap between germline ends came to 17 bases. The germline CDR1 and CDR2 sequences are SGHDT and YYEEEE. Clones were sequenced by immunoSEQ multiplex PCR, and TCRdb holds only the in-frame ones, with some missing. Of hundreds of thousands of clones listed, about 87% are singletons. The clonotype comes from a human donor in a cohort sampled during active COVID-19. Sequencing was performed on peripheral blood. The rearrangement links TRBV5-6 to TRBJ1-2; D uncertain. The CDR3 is CASSLFRGEFDGYTF. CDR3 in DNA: TGTGCCAGCAGCTTATTTCGGGGAGAGTTTGATGGCTACACCTTC.